A selection of T cell receptor beta chains follows, all from one sample in a study of STAT3 mutations in large granular lymphocyte leukemia. Here immunoSEQ multiplex PCR was the method, and the copy in TCRdb shows in-frame clones only, minus some. The sample lists some 30,000 clones, around three quarters occurring once. Specimen: peripheral blood mononuclear cells. These receptors originate from a woman between 50 and 59 years old with T-cell large granular lymphocyte leukemia. Some clones in this sample may be carry-over from other donors' samples. CDR3s include the opening cysteine and the closing phenylalanine or tryptophan. Fields, in order: V gene, clone size, J gene, D gene, CDR3 DNA, CDR3 protein. The D gene is left open where the match is weak. Only some rows state a clone size, as once, few, many or a class for expanded clones.

v_gene: TRBV7-9
abundance: -
j_gene: TRBJ2-1
d_gene: -
CDR3nt: TGTGCCAGCAGCAACCCAAGAGATGAGCAGTTCTTC
CDR3aa: CASSNPRDEQFF

v_gene: TRBV4-3
abundance: -
j_gene: TRBJ1-2
d_gene: TRBD1
CDR3nt: TGCGCCAGCAGCCAAGATCGGGCAGGGGGACATGGGTATGGCTACACCTTC
CDR3aa: CASSQDRAGGHGYGYTF

v_gene: TRBV11-3
abundance: -
j_gene: TRBJ2-7
d_gene: TRBD1
CDR3nt: TGTGCCAGCAGCTTATCAGGGGGCGAGCAGTACTTC
CDR3aa: CASSLSGGEQYF

v_gene: TRBV4-3
abundance: -
j_gene: TRBJ2-4
d_gene: TRBD2
CDR3nt: TGCGCCAGCAGCCAAGAGGGGGGGATGGGGAGGATCGGAAACATTCAGTACTTC
CDR3aa: CASSQEGGMGRIGNIQYF

v_gene: TRBV4-1
abundance: once
j_gene: TRBJ2-6
d_gene: TRBD1
CDR3nt: TGCGCCAGCAGCCTGACAGGGACTGGGGCCAACGTCCTGACTTTC
CDR3aa: CASSLTGTGANVLTF

v_gene: TRBV18
abundance: -
j_gene: TRBJ1-2
d_gene: -
CDR3nt: TGTGCCAGCTCATCATCTTCTCGGAGTGGCTACACCTTC
CDR3aa: CASSSSSRSGYTF

v_gene: TRBV18
abundance: -
j_gene: TRBJ1-4
d_gene: -
CDR3nt: TGTGCCAGCTCACCAATCCAGGGCTGTAATGAAAAACTGTTTTTT
CDR3aa: CASSPIQGCNEKLFF

v_gene: TRBV7-9
abundance: -
j_gene: TRBJ2-7
d_gene: -
CDR3nt: TGTGCCAGCAGCCGATTTCAGAGCTCCTACGAGCAGTACTTC
CDR3aa: CASSRFQSSYEQYF

v_gene: TRBV29-1
abundance: -
j_gene: TRBJ2-2
d_gene: TRBD1
CDR3nt: TGCAGCGCCGGGACAGGAGCTACCGGCGAGCTGTTTTTT
CDR3aa: CSAGTGATGELFF

v_gene: TRBV18
abundance: once
j_gene: TRBJ1-3
d_gene: -
CDR3nt: TGTGCCAGCTCACCATCGGGACACTCGAGCTCTGGAAACACCATATATTTT
CDR3aa: CASSPSGHSSSGNTIYF

v_gene: TRBV4-2
abundance: few
j_gene: TRBJ2-7
d_gene: TRBD2
CDR3nt: TGTGCCAGCAGCCCAAACCCCGGGACTAGCGGCGAGCAGTACTTC
CDR3aa: CASSPNPGTSGEQYF

v_gene: TRBV18
abundance: -
j_gene: TRBJ1-2
d_gene: -
CDR3nt: TGTGCCAGCTCACTAACGGGGGGCGAGTACTATGGCTACACCTTC
CDR3aa: CASSLTGGEYYGYTF

v_gene: TRBV5-1
abundance: -
j_gene: TRBJ2-3
d_gene: -
CDR3nt: TGCGCCAGCAGCTTAGAGGACCTCACAGATACGCAGTATTTT
CDR3aa: CASSLEDLTDTQYF

v_gene: TRBV19
abundance: -
j_gene: TRBJ1-5
d_gene: -
CDR3nt: TGTGCCAGTAGTATAAGGGGGAGCAATCAGCCCCAGCATTTT
CDR3aa: CASSIRGSNQPQHF

v_gene: TRBV7-8
abundance: -
j_gene: TRBJ2-7
d_gene: -
CDR3nt: TGTGCCAGCAGCTTAGGGCGATGGGGGCGGTGGGACTACGAGCAGTACTTC
CDR3aa: CASSLGRWGRWDYEQYF

v_gene: TRBV7-9
abundance: -
j_gene: TRBJ1-2
d_gene: -
CDR3nt: TGTGCCAGCAGCTTACAAGGGGGAACCTATGGCTACACCTTC
CDR3aa: CASSLQGGTYGYTF

v_gene: TRBV30
abundance: -
j_gene: TRBJ2-7
d_gene: TRBD1
CDR3nt: TGTGCCTGGACCAGACAGGGGGTCTCCTACGAGCAGTACTTC
CDR3aa: CAWTRQGVSYEQYF

v_gene: TRBV18
abundance: once
j_gene: TRBJ1-1
d_gene: -
CDR3nt: TGTGCCAGCTCACCTAGGACGGCAAACACTGAAGCTTTCTTT
CDR3aa: CASSPRTANTEAFF

v_gene: TRBV10-3
abundance: -
j_gene: TRBJ1-1
d_gene: TRBD1
CDR3nt: TGTGCCATCGAGGGACAGCTGAACACTGAAGCTTTCTTT
CDR3aa: CAIEGQLNTEAFF

v_gene: TRBV4-3
abundance: -
j_gene: TRBJ1-2
d_gene: TRBD1
CDR3nt: TGCGCCAGCAGCCAAGGGGGACAGGGGGGATTTGGCTACACCTTC
CDR3aa: CASSQGGQGGFGYTF

v_gene: TRBV28
abundance: -
j_gene: TRBJ1-1
d_gene: -
CDR3nt: TGTGCCAGCAGTCTCCCGGGGAGCATGAACACTGAAGCTTTCTTT
CDR3aa: CASSLPGSMNTEAFF

v_gene: TRBV5-6
abundance: -
j_gene: TRBJ2-5
d_gene: TRBD2
CDR3nt: TGTGCCAGCAGCGGGACTAGCGGGAGGCTAGAGACCCAGTACTTC
CDR3aa: CASSGTSGRLETQYF

v_gene: TRBV9
abundance: -
j_gene: TRBJ2-1
d_gene: -
CDR3nt: TGTGCCAGCAGCCGTGGAGGAGGGATTAGCTCCTACAATGAGCAGTTCTTC
CDR3aa: CASSRGGGISSYNEQFF